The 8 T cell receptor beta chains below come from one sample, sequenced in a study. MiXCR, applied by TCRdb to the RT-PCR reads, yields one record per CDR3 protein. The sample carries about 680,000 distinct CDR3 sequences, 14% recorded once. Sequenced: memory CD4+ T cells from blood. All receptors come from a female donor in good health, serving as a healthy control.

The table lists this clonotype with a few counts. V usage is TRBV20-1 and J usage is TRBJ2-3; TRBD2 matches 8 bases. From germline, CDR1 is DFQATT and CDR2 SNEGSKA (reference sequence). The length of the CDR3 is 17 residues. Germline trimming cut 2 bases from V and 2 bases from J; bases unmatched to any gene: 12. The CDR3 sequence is CSARTGASGSSTDTQYF. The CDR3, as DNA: TGCAGTGCTAGAACCGGGGCTAGCGGGTCTTCCACAGATACGCAGTATTTT.

The CDR3 DNA reads TGTGCCAGTAGTATGATGCAGCCAGGGACTGAAGCTTTCTTT. This codes for CASSMMQPGTEAFF. This rearrangement joins TRBV19 to TRBJ1-1, with a tentative D call TRBD1 (5 bases). Germline lookup yields CDR1 LNHDA and CDR2 SQIVND (reference sequence). The CDR3 is 14 amino acids. V lost 3 bases to trimming and J lost 5 bases, with 13 bases between them.

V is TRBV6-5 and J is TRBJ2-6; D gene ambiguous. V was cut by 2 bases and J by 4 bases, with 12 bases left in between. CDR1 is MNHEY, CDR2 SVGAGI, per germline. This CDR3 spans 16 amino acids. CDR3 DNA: TGTGCCAGCAGTTACCCTCCGGGTGCCGGGGCCAACGTCCTGACTTTC. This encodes CASSYPPGAGANVLTF.

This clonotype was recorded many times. In nucleotides, the CDR3 is TGTGCCAGCAGCGCAATTTGGGGGACCCAGTACTTC. This encodes CASSAIWGTQYF. The chain recombines TRBV7-2 with TRBJ2-5; D gene uncertain. The V gene's germline CDR1 is SGHTA and CDR2 FQGNSA. CDR3 length equals 12 residues. Trimming shortened V by 5 bases and J by 7 bases, and 11 bases separated the two germline ends.

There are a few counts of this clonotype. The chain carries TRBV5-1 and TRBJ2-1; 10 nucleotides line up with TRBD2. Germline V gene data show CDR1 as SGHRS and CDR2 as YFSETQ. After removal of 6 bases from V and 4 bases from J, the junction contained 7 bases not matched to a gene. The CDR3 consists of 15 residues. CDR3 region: CASTLAGDGYNEQFF. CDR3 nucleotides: TGCGCCAGCACCCTAGCGGGAGACGGGTACAATGAGCAGTTCTTC.

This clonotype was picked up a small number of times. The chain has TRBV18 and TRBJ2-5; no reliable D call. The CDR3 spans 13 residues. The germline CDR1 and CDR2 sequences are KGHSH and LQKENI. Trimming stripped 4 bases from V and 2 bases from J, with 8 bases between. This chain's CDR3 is CASSQMDQETQYF. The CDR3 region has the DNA TGTGCCAGCTCACAAATGGATCAAGAGACCCAGTACTTC.

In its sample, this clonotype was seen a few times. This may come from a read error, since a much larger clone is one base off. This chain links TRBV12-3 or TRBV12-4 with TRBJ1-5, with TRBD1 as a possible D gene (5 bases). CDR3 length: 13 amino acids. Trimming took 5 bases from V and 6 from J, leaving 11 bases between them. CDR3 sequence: CASSQDGGQPQHF. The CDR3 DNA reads TGTGCCAGCAGTCAAGACGGGGGTCAGCCCCAGCATTTT.

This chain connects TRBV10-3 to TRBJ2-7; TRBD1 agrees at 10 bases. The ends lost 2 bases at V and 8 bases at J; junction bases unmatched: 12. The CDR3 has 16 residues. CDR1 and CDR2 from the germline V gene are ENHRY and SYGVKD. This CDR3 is CAISEGTGTGVKKQYF. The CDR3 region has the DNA TGTGCCATCAGTGAGGGAACCGGGACAGGGGTCAAGAAGCAGTACTTC.